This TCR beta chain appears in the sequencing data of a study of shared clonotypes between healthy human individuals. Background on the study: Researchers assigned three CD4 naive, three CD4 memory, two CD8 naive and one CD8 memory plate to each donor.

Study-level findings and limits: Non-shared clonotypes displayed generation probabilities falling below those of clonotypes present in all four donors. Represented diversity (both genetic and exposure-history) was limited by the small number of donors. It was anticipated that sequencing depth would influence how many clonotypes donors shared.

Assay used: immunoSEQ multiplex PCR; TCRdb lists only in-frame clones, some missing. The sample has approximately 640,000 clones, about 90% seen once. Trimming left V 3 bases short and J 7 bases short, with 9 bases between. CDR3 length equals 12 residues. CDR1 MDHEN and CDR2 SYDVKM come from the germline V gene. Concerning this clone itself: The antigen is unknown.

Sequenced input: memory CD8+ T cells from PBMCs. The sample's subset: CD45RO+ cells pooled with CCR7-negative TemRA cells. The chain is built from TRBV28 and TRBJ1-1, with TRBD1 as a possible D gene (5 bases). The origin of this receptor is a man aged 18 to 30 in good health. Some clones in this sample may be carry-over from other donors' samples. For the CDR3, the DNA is TGTGCCAGCAGTTTGAAGGGGCGTGAAGCTTTCTTT. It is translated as CASSLKGREAFF. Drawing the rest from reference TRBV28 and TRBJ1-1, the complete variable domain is DVKVTQSSRYLVKRTGEKVFLECVQDMDHENMFWYRQDPGLGLRLIYFSYDVKMKEKGDIPEGYSVSREKKERFSLILESASTNQTSMYLCASSLKGREAFFGQGTRLTVV.